This T cell receptor beta chain is drawn from a study of human T cells and chemical hapten exposure. Study details: After 6 days, upper back 0.01% DPC patch tests were scored.

Germline loops: CDR1 SQVTM, CDR2 ANQGSEA. This CDR3 contains 15 residues. Between the trimmed V and J ends, which lost 4 bases and 6 bases, there was a span of 22 bases. TCRdb re-analysed the RACE reads in MiXCR, keeping a single row per CDR3 protein. The table lists around 130,000 distinct CDR3 sequences, roughly 10% of them singletons. Time point of the sample: patch test 2, 6 weeks after DPC sensitization. Treatment indicated: therapeutic diphenylcyclopropenone sensitization with weekly scalp DPC. The authors extracted total RNA from unfractionated whole blood. The table lists this clonotype with a few counts.

V gene TRBV29-1 combines with J gene TRBJ2-7; TRBD2 is a possible D gene (5 bases). The source was whole blood, collected in connection with sensitization to the hapten diphenylcyclopropenone (DPC). This sequence originates from a woman aged 50 to 60 with alopecia areata. Some clones in this sample may be carry-over from other donors' samples. The CDR3 bases are TGCAGCGTTGCCCCCCGTAACGGGATCACGGGCGAGCAGTACTTC. Protein sequence: CSVAPRNGITGEQYF.